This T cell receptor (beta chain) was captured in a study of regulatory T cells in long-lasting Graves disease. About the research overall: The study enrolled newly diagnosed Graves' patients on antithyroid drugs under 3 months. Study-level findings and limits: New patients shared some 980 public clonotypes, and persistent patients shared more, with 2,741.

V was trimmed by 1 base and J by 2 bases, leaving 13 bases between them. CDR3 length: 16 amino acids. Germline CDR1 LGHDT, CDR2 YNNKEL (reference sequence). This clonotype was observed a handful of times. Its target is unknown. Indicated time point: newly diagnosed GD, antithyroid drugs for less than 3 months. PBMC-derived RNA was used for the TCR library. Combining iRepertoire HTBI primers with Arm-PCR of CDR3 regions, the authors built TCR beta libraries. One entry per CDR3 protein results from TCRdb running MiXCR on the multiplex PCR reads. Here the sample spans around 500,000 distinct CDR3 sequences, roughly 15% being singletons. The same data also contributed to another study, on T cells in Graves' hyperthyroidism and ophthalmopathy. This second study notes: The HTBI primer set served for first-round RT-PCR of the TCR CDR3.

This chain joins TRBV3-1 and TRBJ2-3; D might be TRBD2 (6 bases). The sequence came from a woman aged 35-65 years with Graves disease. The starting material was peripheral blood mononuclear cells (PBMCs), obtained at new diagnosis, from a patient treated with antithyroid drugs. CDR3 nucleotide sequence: TGTGCCAGCAGCCAAGGCGGGGCACAGAACACAGATACGCAGTATTTT. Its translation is CASSQGGAQNTDTQYF.